A single sample gave rise to the 8 T cell receptor beta chains below, sequenced in a study of beta chain features in type 1 diabetes. cDNA synthesis used the whole RNA isolate, giving expressed TCRB sequences. Assay: immunoSEQ multiplex PCR; the TCRdb copy retains only in-frame clones and omits some. The sample includes approximately 470,000 clones, approximately 28% of them seen just once. Material: naive CD4+ T cells from blood. These receptors were collected from a man aged 18 to 30 in good health.

In its sample, this clone was seen a few times. The chain couples TRBV29-1 to TRBJ1-5, with D unresolved. Trimming shortened V by 1 base and J by 4 bases, and 5 bases separated the two germline ends. CDR1 and CDR2 from the germline V gene are SQVTM and ANQGSEA. The CDR3 is 12 residues long. The CDR3 nucleotides read TGCAGCGTTGAAGGTGATAATCAGCCCCAGCATTTT. Translation gives CSVEGDNQPQHF.

The sample holds a few counts of this clone. J is TRBJ2-2 and V is TRBV30, with 10 nucleotides matching TRBD2. The germline V gene encodes CDR1 GTSNPN and CDR2 SVGIG (reference sequence). This CDR3 is built from 14 residues. J lost 4 bases, V lost 3 bases, and 2 bases had no gene match. The CDR3 DNA follows: TGTGCCTGGAGAAGCGGGAGGGCCACCGGGGAGCTGTTTTTT. It codes for CAWRSGRATGELFF.

The J gene is TRBJ2-4, the V gene TRBV14, with TRBD2 as a possible D gene (6 bases). Germline V gene data show CDR1 as SGHDN and CDR2 as FVKESK. Trimming removed 1 base from V and 2 bases from J, with 15 bases in between. CDR3 length equals 17 residues. In DNA form, the CDR3 reads TGTGCCAGCAGCCAAGGTTACTCGGGGGAGCCCAAAAACATTCAGTACTTC. Encoded protein: CASSQGYSGEPKNIQYF.

This rearrangement joins TRBV7-9 to TRBJ2-7; possibly TRBD1 for D (5 bases). Trimming shortened V by 5 bases and J by 6 bases, and 14 bases separated the two germline ends. The CDR3 is 13 amino acids. The germline CDR1 and CDR2 sequences are SEHNR and FQNEAQ (reference sequence). The CDR3 DNA sequence: TGTGCCAGCAGCAACCAGGGAATGGGCGAGCAGTACTTC. It specifies CASSNQGMGEQYF. Full variable domain (rest looked up from reference TRBV7-9 and TRBJ2-7): DTGVSQNPRHKITKRGQNVTFRCDPISEHNRLYWYRQTLGQGPEFLTYFQNEAQLEKSRLLSDRFSAERPKGSFSTLEIQRTEQGDSAMYLCASSNQGMGEQYFGPGTRLTVT.

V and J are TRBV5-6 and TRBJ2-2, with D hard to call. V was shortened by 0 bases and J by 6 bases, with 3 bases between the two germline ends. This CDR3 comprises 12 residues. Per the germline V gene, CDR1 is SGHDT and CDR2 is YYEEEE. The CDR3 reads CASSLVPGELFF. The CDR3 region has the DNA TGTGCCAGCAGCTTGGTTCCCGGGGAGCTGTTTTTT.

The chain has TRBV11-2 and TRBJ2-7; tentatively, D is TRBD1 (6 bases). This CDR3 comprises 12 residues. Between the trimmed V and J ends, which lost 3 bases and 3 bases, there was a span of 6 bases. Looked up from germline, CDR1 is SGHAT and CDR2 is FQNNGV. CDR3: CASSLDSYEQYF. In DNA, the CDR3 is TGTGCCAGCAGCTTGGACAGCTACGAGCAGTACTTC.

The CDR3 coding sequence is TGTGCCAGCAGCTCGCAGGGAGTTTACAATGAGCAGTTCTTC. As protein: CASSSQGVYNEQFF. The chain links TRBV13 to TRBJ2-1; D may be TRBD1 or TRBD2 (5 bases each). CDR1 and CDR2 (germline): PRHDT, FYEKMQ (reference sequence). Trimming removed 4 bases at V and 4 bases at J, with 11 bases between. The CDR3 sequence is 14 residues long.

The gene calls are TRBV15 and TRBJ2-5, with D tentatively TRBD2 (6 bases). Trimming left V 1 base short and J 4 bases short, with 10 bases between. The germline V gene encodes CDR1 LNHNV and CDR2 YYDKDF (reference sequence). The CDR3 extends over 14 amino acids. The CDR3 is CATSRGRAVETQYF. The CDR3 DNA reads TGTGCCACCAGCAGAGGGAGGGCCGTAGAGACCCAGTACTTC.